The present TCR beta chain was sequenced within a study of shared clonotypes between healthy human individuals. About the study: Aged 18 to 49, the donors were two women and a few men.

This CDR3 contains 14 residues. CDR1 and CDR2 (germline): LNHDA, SQIVND (reference sequence). V was trimmed by 8 bases and J by 6 bases, leaving 19 bases between them. Across several immunoSEQ plates, the genomic DNA of each subset was split evenly. Profiling relied on immunoSEQ multiplex PCR, and the TCRdb table lists in-frame clones only, not all of them. The sample includes around 550,000 clones, around 96% of them seen just once. Naive-designated CD8 cells lacked CD45RO, were positively enriched for CCR7, and omitted terminally differentiated effector memory CD45RA+ cells. Only Caucasian adults living in Nashville, Tennessee made up the donor group.

The rearrangement uses TRBV19 and TRBJ1-1, with D unclear. This clonotype originated in a woman aged 25 to 39 in good health. Sequenced input: naive CD8+ T cells sorted from blood. The CDR3 reads CASRNVGFWAEAFF. CDR3 DNA sequence: TGTGCCAGTCGGAATGTGGGGTTTTGGGCTGAAGCTTTCTTT.